Following are 17 T cell receptor beta chains from one sample sequenced in a study of TIL therapy for anti-PD-1-resistant metastatic lung cancer. As for time point: pre-treatment sample, taken before nivolumab and TIL therapy. The tumor samples were excised metastases, mostly pleural nodules or supraclavicular lymph nodes. Sequencing used immunoSEQ v3. The data were produced by immunoSEQ multiplex PCR, yet TCRdb's version contains in-frame clones alone and is incomplete. Of roughly 6,000 clones listed, about 66% are singletons. The material sequenced was tumor tissue, taken at baseline. These receptors were collected from a person aged 25-80 years with non-small cell lung cancer.

The genes are TRBV5-4 and TRBJ2-5; possibly TRBD2 for D (5 bases). The germline V gene has CDR1 SGHNT and CDR2 YYREEE (reference sequence). The germline V and J ends were trimmed by 4 bases and 5 bases, with 18 bases remaining between them. The CDR3 length is 15 residues. In DNA, the CDR3 is TGTGCCAGCAGCAAAACTTCCGGGGATGGGGAGACCCAGTACTTC. Amino acid sequence: CASSKTSGDGETQYF.

The chain has TRBV10-3 and TRBJ2-2, with TRBD1 matching 7 bases. V shed 6 bases and J 5 bases; nucleotides not matched to a gene: 9. This CDR3 is built from 15 residues. Germline V gene lookup returns CDR1 ENHRY and CDR2 SYGVKD. Here the CDR3 reads CAIRPGGRETGELFF. The CDR3, as DNA: TGTGCCATCAGACCAGGGGGTCGCGAAACCGGGGAGCTGTTTTTT.

This chain joins TRBV13 and TRBJ2-1, with 9 bases lining up with TRBD1. This CDR3 comprises 16 residues. Germline CDR1 reads PRHDT; CDR2 reads FYEKMQ (reference sequence). Trimming removed 1 base from V and 8 bases from J; junction bases left unmatched: 9. CDR3 sequence (DNA): TGTGCCAGCAGCTTAGTTAAGGGGACAGGGAGGCATGAGCAGTTCTTC. Residues: CASSLVKGTGRHEQFF.

This clone was found a few times. This chain uses TRBV3-1 (or the pseudogene TRBV3-2) with TRBJ1-2, with 7 bases aligning to TRBD1. Per germline, CDR1 LGHDT and CDR2 YNNKEL (reference sequence). With 3 bases clipped from V and 8 bases from J, the junction kept 9 bases outside the gene matches. The CDR3 sequence is 14 residues long. Here the CDR3 reads CASSQGTDILGYTF. In DNA form, the CDR3 reads TGTGCCAGCAGCCAGGGGACAGACATCTTAGGCTACACCTTC.

The CDR3 loop reads CASSPRFSYEQYF. The CDR3 region has the DNA TGTGCCAGCAGCCCTCGATTCTCCTACGAGCAGTACTTC. The chain couples TRBV14 to TRBJ2-7; no reliable D call. Trimming took 4 bases from V and 0 from J, leaving 7 bases between them. CDR1 is SGHDN, CDR2 FVKESK, per germline. CDR3 length: 13 residues.

The chain has TRBV5-5 and TRBJ2-1, with 9 bases identical to TRBD1. J gave up 4 bases and V 6 bases, and 8 bases lay outside the gene matches. Germline CDR1 reads SGHKS; CDR2 reads YYEKEE (reference sequence). This CDR3 contains 15 residues. The CDR3 loop reads CASKTGTGFYNEQFF. CDR3 sequence (DNA): TGTGCCAGCAAGACCGGGACAGGGTTTTACAATGAGCAGTTCTTC. Full variable domain (remainder filled in from reference TRBV5-5 and TRBJ2-1): DAGVTQSPTHLIKTRGQQVTLRCSPISGHKSVSWYQQVLGQGPQFIFQYYEKEERGRGNFPDRFSARQFPNYSSELNVNALLLGDSALYLCASKTGTGFYNEQFFGPGTRLTVL.

This clone is termed medium-sized. V usage is TRBV18 and J usage is TRBJ2-1; 7 nucleotides match TRBD2. The CDR3 loop spans 16 amino acids. Germline V gene data show CDR1 as KGHSH and CDR2 as LQKENI. V shed 5 bases, J shed 10 bases, and the junction held 17 bases outside the gene matches. The CDR3 DNA reads as TGTGCCAGCTCATCGCAATCCGGGACTACGAACCAAGAGCAGTTCTTC. It encodes CASSSQSGTTNQEQFF. Combining the CDR3 with reference TRBV18 and TRBJ2-1 gives the whole variable domain NAGVMQNPRHLVRRRGQEARLRCSPMKGHSHVYWYRQLPEEGLKFMVYLQKENIIDESGMPKERFSAEFPKEGPSILRIQQVVRGDSAAYFCASSSQSGTTNQEQFFGPGTRLTVL.

V is TRBV30 and J is TRBJ2-5, with no clear D. The CDR3 is 15 amino acids. From germline, CDR1 is GTSNPN and CDR2 SVGIG (reference sequence). V lost 1 base and J lost 4, with 16 bases in between. CDR3 in amino acids: CAWSGYASGGETQYF. The CDR3 bases are TGTGCCTGGAGTGGTTATGCTTCCGGCGGAGAGACCCAGTACTTC.

Here the CDR3 DNA reads TGTGCCAGCAGCTCAATACTAGCGGGATTAACGTACAATGAGCAGTTCTTC. Translated, it gives CASSSILAGLTYNEQFF. V is TRBV7-9 and J is TRBJ2-1; TRBD2 matches 10 bases. This CDR3 comprises 17 residues. Trimming cost V 4 bases and J 4 bases; bases outside gene matches: 10. CDR1 SEHNR and CDR2 FQNEAQ come from the germline V gene (reference sequence).

This clone was counted only a few times. This chain uses TRBV24-1 with TRBJ2-2; D perhaps matches TRBD1 (6 bases). This CDR3 has 16 amino acids. Per germline, CDR1 KGHDR and CDR2 SFDVKD. Trimming removed 6 bases from V and 6 bases from J, with 19 bases in between. This CDR3 is CATSNRQAPRAGELFF. In DNA form, the CDR3 reads TGTGCCACCAGTAACAGACAGGCGCCCCGCGCCGGGGAGCTGTTTTTT.

The chain employs TRBV14 and TRBJ2-2, with TRBD1 matching over 11 bases. This CDR3 contains 15 residues. Germline-derived CDR1 and CDR2 are SGHDN and FVKESK. Unmatched junction bases numbered 7, after V lost 8 bases and J lost 5 bases. This chain's CDR3 is CASSDGTGGTGELFF. The CDR3, as DNA: TGTGCCAGCTCCGACGGGACAGGGGGGACCGGGGAGCTGTTTTTT. Filled out from reference TRBV14 and TRBJ2-2, the complete variable domain reads EAGVTQFPSHSVIEKGQTVTLRCDPISGHDNLYWYRRVMGKEIKFLLHFVKESKQDESGMPNNRFLAERTGGTYSTLKVQPAELEDSGVYFCASSDGTGGTGELFFGEGSRLTVL.

The chain is built from TRBV13 and TRBJ1-2; D remains ambiguous. Germline CDR1 is PRHDT and CDR2 is FYEKMQ (reference sequence). Between the trimmed V and J ends, which lost 0 bases and 0 bases, there was a span of 5 bases. The CDR3 extends over 14 amino acids. The CDR3 nucleotides are TGTGCCAGCAGCTTAGGCGGACCTAACTATGGCTACACCTTC. Protein product: CASSLGGPNYGYTF.

In its sample, this clone was seen once. The chain uses TRBV27 and TRBJ1-6; TRBD1 aligns across 8 bases. CDR1 and CDR2 from the germline V gene are MNHEY and SMNVEV (reference sequence). The CDR3 contains 15 residues. With V trimmed by 3 bases and J by 10 bases, 8 bases remained unmatched. In nucleotides, the CDR3 is TGTGCCAGCAGTTTCGACAGGGGAGAAGGGTCACCCCTCCACTTT. Translated: CASSFDRGEGSPLHF.

The chain links TRBV7-2 to TRBJ2-3; TRBD2 aligns across 16 bases. The J segment lost 0 bases and the V segment lost 4 bases, leaving 7 bases of the junction unmatched. The CDR3 is 19 amino acids. Germline CDR1 is SGHTA and CDR2 is FQGNSA. CDR3 protein: CASSSMGLAGGGSTDTQYF. CDR3 nucleotide sequence: TGTGCCAGCAGCTCTATGGGACTAGCGGGGGGGGGAAGCACAGATACGCAGTATTTT.

This clone was seen just once. The chain joins TRBV7-2 to TRBJ1-3; 7 nucleotides line up with TRBD1. The J segment lost 16 bases and the V segment lost 5 bases, leaving 11 bases of the junction unmatched. CDR3 length equals 12 residues. The germline gives CDR1 SGHTA, CDR2 FQGNSA. The CDR3 sequence: CASSPLKDRFYF. CDR3 bases: TGTGCCAGCAGCCCCCTGAAGGACAGGTTCTATTTT.

The rearrangement joins TRBV18 to TRBJ2-2; D is uncertain. V shed 3 bases and J shed 4 bases, with 15 bases lying between them. Germline lookup yields CDR1 KGHSH and CDR2 LQKENI. The CDR3 contains 16 residues. The CDR3 DNA reads TGTGCCAGCTCACCGTCGATGGCGACGGGCACCGGGGAGCTGTTTTTT. Amino acids: CASSPSMATGTGELFF.

The V call is TRBV15, the J call TRBJ2-3, with 11 nucleotides matching TRBD1. Trimming took 6 bases from V and 5 from J; bases not matched to a gene: 7. The CDR3 has 15 residues. Germline CDR1 reads LNHNV; CDR2 reads YYDKDF (reference sequence). CDR3 nucleotides: TGTGCCACCAGAAGTGTGGGACAGGGGGAAGATACGCAGTATTTT. Protein sequence: CATRSVGQGEDTQYF.